This entry concerns a single TCR beta chain. 13 Jbeta primers and 60 Vbeta primers were used for the PCR. The data were produced by immunoSEQ multiplex PCR, yet TCRdb's version contains in-frame clones alone and is incomplete. This table has roughly 90,000 clones, around 85% appearing once. The sample originates from a study of cytomegalovirus exposure and HLA in healthy donors. Sequencing used PBMCs. The sequence was collected from a man aged 18 to 35 in good health and CMV-seronegative.

The DNA for the CDR3 is TGTGCCAGCAGTGAGACGGGACTCGGTACGGGTGGCTACACCTTC. This encodes CASSETGLGTGGYTF. The chain is built from TRBV6-1 and TRBJ1-2; a possible D gene is TRBD1 (5 bases). Germline lookup yields CDR1 MNHNS and CDR2 SASEGT. The CDR3 contains 15 residues. With 3 bases removed from V and 7 bases from J, the gap between germline ends came to 18 bases.